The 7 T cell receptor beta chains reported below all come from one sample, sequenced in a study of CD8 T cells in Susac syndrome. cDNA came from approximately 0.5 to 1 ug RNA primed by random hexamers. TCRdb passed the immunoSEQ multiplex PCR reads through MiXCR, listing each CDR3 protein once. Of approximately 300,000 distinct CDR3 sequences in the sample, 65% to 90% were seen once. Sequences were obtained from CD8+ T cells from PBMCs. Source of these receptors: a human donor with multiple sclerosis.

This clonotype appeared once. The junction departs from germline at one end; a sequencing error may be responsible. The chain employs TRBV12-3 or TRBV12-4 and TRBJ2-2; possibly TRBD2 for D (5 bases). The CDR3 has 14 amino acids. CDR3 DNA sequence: TGTGCCAGTCTAGGGTGGTGGAACACCGGGGAGCTGTTATTT. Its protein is CASLGWWNTGELLF.

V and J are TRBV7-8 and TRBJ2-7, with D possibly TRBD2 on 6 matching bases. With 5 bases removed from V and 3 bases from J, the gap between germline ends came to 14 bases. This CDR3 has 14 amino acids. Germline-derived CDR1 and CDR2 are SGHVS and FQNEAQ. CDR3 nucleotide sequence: TGTGCCAGCAGCCCCGCGGGGCGAGTCTACGAGCAGTACTTC. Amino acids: CASSPAGRVYEQYF.

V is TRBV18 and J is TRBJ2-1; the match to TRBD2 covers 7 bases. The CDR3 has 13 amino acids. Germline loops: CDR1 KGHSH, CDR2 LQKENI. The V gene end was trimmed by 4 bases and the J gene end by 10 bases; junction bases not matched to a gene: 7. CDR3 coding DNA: TGTGCCAGCTCACTCCGGGACTACCGGGAGCAGTTCTTC. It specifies CASSLRDYREQFF.

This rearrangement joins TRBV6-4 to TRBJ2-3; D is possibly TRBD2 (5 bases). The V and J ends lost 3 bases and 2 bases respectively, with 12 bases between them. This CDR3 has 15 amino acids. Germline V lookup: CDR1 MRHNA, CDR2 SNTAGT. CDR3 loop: CASSEEDQNTDTQYF. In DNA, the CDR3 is TGTGCCAGCAGTGAGGAGGACCAAAACACAGATACGCAGTATTTT.

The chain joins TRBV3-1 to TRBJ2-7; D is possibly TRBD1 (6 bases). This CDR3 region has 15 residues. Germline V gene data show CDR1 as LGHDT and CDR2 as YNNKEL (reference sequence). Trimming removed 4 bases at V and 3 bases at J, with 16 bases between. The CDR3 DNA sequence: TGTGCCAGCAGCCCTCCTGACAGGTCACTCTACGAGCAGTACTTC. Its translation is CASSPPDRSLYEQYF.

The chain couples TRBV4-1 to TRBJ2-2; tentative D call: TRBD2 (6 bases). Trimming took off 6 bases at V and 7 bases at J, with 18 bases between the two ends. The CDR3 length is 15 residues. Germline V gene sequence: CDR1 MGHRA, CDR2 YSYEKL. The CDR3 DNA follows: TGCGCCAGCAGGGAGGGGAACGTTTTCGGCGGGGAGCTGTTTTTT. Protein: CASREGNVFGGELFF.

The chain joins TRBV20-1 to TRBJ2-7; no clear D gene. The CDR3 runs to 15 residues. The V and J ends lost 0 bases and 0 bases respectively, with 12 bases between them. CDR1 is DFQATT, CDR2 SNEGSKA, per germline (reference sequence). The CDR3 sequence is CSAREGTAFSYEQYF. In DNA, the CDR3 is TGCAGTGCTAGAGAGGGCACAGCGTTCTCCTACGAGCAGTACTTC.